The present entry profiles one T cell receptor (beta chain) with its context. What it recognizes is unknown. The data stem from a study of shared clonotypes between healthy human individuals. There are 15 residues in the CDR3. Germline CDR1 and CDR2: SGHRS and YFSETQ. V was shortened by 2 bases and J by 6 bases, with 14 bases between the two germline ends. Original processing methods: ImmunoSEQ sequences covered only the junction and lacked quality scores; filtering therefore differed. Sequenced by immunoSEQ multiplex PCR; TCRdb stores in-frame clones only, minus some. The V and J calls and clone size were taken over from that table, and D and trimming were inferred from the DNA. The sample consists of about a million clones, approximately 77% of them appearing once. Whole-study results and caveats: Sequencing of the sorted subsets was shown by rarefaction to be incomplete despite large depth.

Material: memory CD4+ T cells from PBMCs. Subset given: CD45RA-negative fraction. The receptor was derived from a man between 18 and 29 years old in good health. Some clones in this sample may be carry-over from other donors' samples. The V and J genes are TRBV5-1 and TRBJ2-2, with D unclear. CDR3 region: CASSLNEAASGELFF. As DNA, the CDR3 is TGCGCCAGCAGCTTAAATGAGGCAGCGTCCGGGGAGCTGTTTTTT.